The rows below give T cell receptor beta chains drawn from one sample of a study of post-analysis software for immune sequencing data. MiXCR was run by TCRdb on the PCR reads, yielding one entry per CDR3 protein. The repertoire has a few hundred thousand distinct CDR3 sequences, less than 40% of them found once; the top ten carry around 15%. Material for sequencing was blood. The receptor set was obtained from a girl between 5 and 17 years old with multiple sclerosis. The CDR3 runs from the conserved cysteine through the conserved F or W. Each record gives: D gene, J gene, V gene, clone size, CDR3 protein, CDR3 DNA. A D gene is named only where the DNA matches it firmly. The listing skips clone size in some rows; elsewhere it reads once, few, many or a size class.

-	TRBJ2-1	TRBV5-1	-	CASSPFGYSYNEQFF	TGCGCCAGCTCCCCCTTTGGGTACTCCTACAATGAGCAGTTCTTC
-	TRBJ2-1	TRBV6-6	-	CASTEQYNEQFF	TGTGCCAGCACCGAGCAATACAATGAGCAGTTCTTC
TRBD1	TRBJ2-3	TRBV5-5	-	CASSPRTGTGTDTQYF	TGTGCCAGCAGCCCCCGGACAGGGACGGGCACAGATACGCAGTATTTT
-	TRBJ1-1	TRBV9	-	CASSPRHSRDTEAFF	TGTGCCAGCAGCCCGCGACACTCAAGGGACACTGAAGCTTTCTTT
TRBD1	TRBJ1-1	TRBV12-3/TRBV12-4	-	CASSPGAGTGATEAFF	TGTGCCAGCAGTCCGGGCGCAGGGACAGGGGCCACTGAAGCTTTCTTT
-	TRBJ1-4	TRBV4-2	few	CASSTLQGGNEKLFF	TGTGCCAGCAGTACCTTACAGGGAGGGAATGAAAAACTGTTTTTT
-	TRBJ2-1	TRBV6-5	-	CASSYRSRNEQFF	TGTGCCAGCAGTTACCGGTCAAGGAATGAGCAGTTCTTC
-	TRBJ2-1	TRBV27	-	CASSPPRGGAHEQFF	TGTGCCAGCAGCCCTCCTCGTGGGGGGGCGCATGAGCAGTTCTTC
-	TRBJ2-7	TRBV5-1	-	CASSLVGGAIDEQYF	TGCGCCAGCAGCTTGGTCGGCGGGGCAATCGACGAGCAGTACTTC
-	TRBJ2-7	TRBV14	-	CASSPGVGIADYEQYF	TGTGCCAGCAGCCCGGGAGTGGGGATAGCGGACTACGAGCAGTACTTC
TRBD2	TRBJ2-7	TRBV20-1	few	CSARDIRAGDSYEQYF	TGCAGTGCTAGAGATATACGAGCGGGGGACTCCTACGAGCAGTACTTC
-	TRBJ2-7	TRBV20-1	few	CSAEIGRDRDYEQYF	TGCAGTGCGGAAATTGGACGGGACCGGGACTACGAGCAGTACTTC
-	TRBJ2-2	TRBV20-1	-	CSARETSPGELFF	TGCAGTGCTAGAGAGACTAGTCCGGGGGAGCTGTTTTTT
TRBD1	TRBJ1-5	TRBV5-8	-	CASSLRAGGVNQPQHF	TGTGCCAGCAGCTTGAGGGCAGGGGGGGTAAATCAGCCCCAGCATTTT
-	TRBJ1-2	TRBV29-1	few	CSVLGEVYGYTF	TGCAGCGTTTTGGGGGAGGTCTATGGCTACACCTTC
-	TRBJ2-3	TRBV6-5	-	CASSVRGLEDTQYF	TGTGCCAGCAGTGTCCGGGGCCTGGAGGATACGCAGTATTTT
-	TRBJ2-4	TRBV5-5	few	CASSLGHTMAKNIQYF	TGTGCCAGCAGCTTGGGACACACGATGGCCAAAAACATTCAGTACTTC
TRBD2	TRBJ2-3	TRBV27	-	CASSQTRGFTDTQYF	TGTGCCAGCAGTCAGACGCGGGGGTTCACAGATACGCAGTATTTT
-	TRBJ2-5	TRBV19	few	CASRGPPGETQYF	TGTGCCAGCCGGGGCCCACCCGGGGAGACCCAGTACTTC
-	TRBJ2-2	TRBV12-3/TRBV12-4	-	CASSLSQGSGELFF	TGTGCCAGCAGTTTATCACAGGGCAGCGGGGAGCTGTTTTTT
-	TRBJ2-5	TRBV28	few	CASSPFPGTQYF	TGTGCCAGCAGTCCTTTTCCCGGGACCCAGTACTTC
-	TRBJ2-1	TRBV7-3	few	CASSLLDSSYNEQFF	TGTGCCAGCAGCTTATTGGACAGTTCCTACAATGAGCAGTTCTTC
-	TRBJ2-1	TRBV7-2	-	CASSSRTAKNEQFF	TGTGCCAGCAGCTCCCGGACAGCGAAGAATGAGCAGTTCTTC
-	TRBJ2-3	TRBV7-3	-	CANSPRGAGSDTQYF	TGTGCCAACAGCCCCCGAGGGGCGGGCTCAGATACGCAGTATTTT
-	TRBJ1-4	TRBV5-1	few	CASSLGFREAEKLFF	TGCGCCAGCAGCTTGGGTTTCCGGGAGGCGGAAAAACTGTTTTTT
-	TRBJ2-4	TRBV27	-	CASSLSLGLAKNIQYF	TGTGCCAGCAGTTTATCATTGGGGCTCGCCAAAAACATTCAGTACTTC
TRBD1	TRBJ1-6	TRBV27	few	CASSLLTRGNSPLHF	TGTGCCAGCAGTTTATTAACCAGGGGGAATTCACCCCTCCACTTT
-	TRBJ2-1	TRBV27	-	CASSFARWDEQFF	TGTGCCAGCAGTTTTGCCAGATGGGATGAGCAGTTCTTC
-	TRBJ1-1	TRBV6-2/TRBV6-3	once	CASSYEENTEAFF	TGTGCCAGCAGTTACGAAGAGAACACTGAAGCTTTCTTT
TRBD2	TRBJ2-3	TRBV19	-	CASSLRGATDTQYF	TGTGCCAGTTCTCTGCGGGGGGCCACAGATACGCAGTATTTT
-	TRBJ1-5	TRBV12-3/TRBV12-4	-	CASSPAGVYQPQHF	TGTGCCAGCAGTCCCGCAGGGGTTTATCAGCCCCAGCATTTT
-	TRBJ2-7	TRBV7-9	few	CASSLGGGLREQYF	TGTGCCAGCAGCTTAGGGGGCGGACTGAGGGAGCAGTACTTC
-	TRBJ1-4	TRBV5-1	-	CASSSRQAREEKLFF	TGCGCCAGCAGCTCCAGACAAGCCCGGGAAGAAAAACTGTTTTTT
-	TRBJ2-7	TRBV20-1	few	CSAFSPGPRYEQYF	TGCAGTGCTTTTTCCCCGGGACCGCGCTACGAGCAGTACTTC
-	TRBJ1-2	TRBV12-3/TRBV12-4	-	CASSLDGAYGYTF	TGTGCCAGCAGTTTGGACGGAGCCTATGGCTACACCTTC
-	TRBJ1-6	TRBV6-5	few	CASSYSITGSPPLHF	TGTGCCAGCAGTTACTCAATCACAGGGTCGCCACCCCTCCACTTT
-	TRBJ1-5	TRBV7-9	-	CAGSFGRSNQPQHF	TGTGCCGGCAGTTTTGGCAGGAGCAATCAGCCCCAGCATTTT